One sample yielded the 27 T cell receptor beta chains listed below, sequenced in a study of Graves' ophthalmopathy and Graves' hyperthyroidism. Amplified TCR beta CDR3 regions were obtained using RNA transcripts as template. HTBI primers served in a first-round RT-PCR, which a second-round multiplex PCR followed. TCRdb redid the calling of the multiplex PCR reads with MiXCR, one entry per CDR3 protein. The sample records about 1.1 million distinct CDR3 sequences, about 38% being singletons. Material: peripheral blood or thyroid tissue (not recorded which). The receptors were gathered from an adult man with Graves' hyperthyroidism.

This clonotype was picked up many times. CDR3 nucleotide sequence: TGTGCCAGCAGCTTGGGTAGCGGGGCCTCCGGGGAGCTGTTTTTT. Translated, it gives CASSLGSGASGELFF. V and J are TRBV7-3 and TRBJ2-2, with 8 bases that match TRBD2. CDR1 is SGHTA, CDR2 FQGTGA, per germline. The ends lost 3 bases at V and 6 bases at J; junction bases unmatched: 6. CDR3 length equals 15 residues.

This clonotype occurred many times. The chain employs TRBV19 and TRBJ1-1; TRBD1 is a possible D gene (5 bases). Deletions cut 2 bases from V and 7 bases from J, with 14 bases between. CDR3 length: 14 amino acids. CDR1 and CDR2 (germline): LNHDA, SQIVND (reference sequence). The CDR3 loop reads CASSIQQGGVEAFF. CDR3 DNA sequence: TGTGCCAGTAGTATACAGCAGGGTGGGGTTGAAGCTTTCTTT. The full variable domain, with the rest looked up from reference TRBV19 and TRBJ1-1, is DGGITQSPKYLFRKEGQNVTLSCEQNLNHDAMYWYRQDPGQGLRLIYYSQIVNDFQKGDIAEGYSVSREKKESFPLTVTSAQKNPTAFYLCASSIQQGGVEAFFGQGTRLTVV.

The chain couples TRBV7-2 to TRBJ1-5; D is possibly TRBD1 (6 bases). Germline CDR1 and CDR2: SGHTA and FQGNSA. The CDR3 extends over 15 amino acids. V lost 3 bases and J lost 4, with 13 bases in between. The DNA for the CDR3 is TGTGCCAGCAGCTTCTCCGACAGGCTGAATCAGCCCCAGCATTTT. It is translated as CASSFSDRLNQPQHF.

This clonotype has just a few counts. The chain is built from TRBV6-5 and TRBJ1-1; D is perhaps TRBD1 (5 bases). CDR1 and CDR2 from the germline V gene are MNHEY and SVGAGI. This CDR3 is 17 amino acids long. Trimming took off 0 bases at V and 1 base at J, with 15 bases between the two ends. The CDR3 loop reads CASSYSIPGDTNTEAFF. The CDR3 DNA sequence: TGTGCCAGCAGTTACTCGATTCCGGGGGATACGAACACTGAAGCTTTCTTT.

This clonotype was picked up many times. A much larger clone differs from this one at a single base, so this may be a read error. V and J are TRBV9 and TRBJ2-7, with 9 nucleotides matching TRBD1. V lost 6 bases to trimming and J lost 3 bases; unmatched junction nucleotides: 4. Germline-derived CDR1 and CDR2 are SGDLS and YYNGEE. The CDR3 totals 13 residues. The CDR3 reads CASTSGQGYEQYF. CDR3 DNA sequence: TGTGCCAGCACCTCGGGACAGGGCTACGAGCAGTACTTC.

In this sample, this clonotype turned up a few times. V and J are TRBV4-1 and TRBJ1-6; 7 bases are shared with TRBD1. In germline, CDR1 is MGHRA, CDR2 YSYEKL. This CDR3 region has 16 residues. The V and J ends lost 1 base and 7 bases, in that order; junction bases with no gene match: 7. The CDR3 DNA follows: TGCGCCAGCAGCCAAGCCCCGGGACAGCTAAATTCACCCCTCCACTTT. Protein sequence: CASSQAPGQLNSPLHF.

This clonotype has ten or more counts. The chain has TRBV7-2 and TRBJ1-2, with TRBD1 as a possible D gene (5 bases). The CDR3 covers 11 residues. V was pared by 6 bases and J by 8 bases, with 10 bases between. Germline loops: CDR1 SGHTA, CDR2 FQGNSA. The CDR3 DNA follows: TGTGCCAGCAGACCCGAGGGGGGCTACACCTTC. This gives the protein CASRPEGGYTF.

This clonotype was observed a few times. This rearrangement joins TRBV29-1 to TRBJ2-7; 8 bases line up with TRBD2. V lost 6 bases, J lost 3 bases, and 4 bases stayed unmatched. The CDR3 runs 12 residues. Germline CDR1 is SQVTM and CDR2 is ANQGSEA. The CDR3 reads CSVGGGNYEQYF. In nucleotides, the CDR3 is TGCAGCGTCGGGGGGGGTAACTACGAGCAGTACTTC.

This clonotype was counted a few times. The chain uses TRBV5-1 and TRBJ2-5; D is unclear. CDR1 SGHRS and CDR2 YFSETQ come from the germline V gene. The CDR3 sequence is 14 residues long. V dropped 4 bases and J dropped 5 bases, with 15 bases sitting between them. The CDR3 is CASSPDPKRETQYF. CDR3 in DNA: TGCGCCAGCAGCCCGGACCCAAAGAGGGAGACCCAGTACTTC.

The chain employs TRBV11-2 and TRBJ2-5; 9 bases line up with TRBD2. CDR3 length: 16 amino acids. V gave up 2 bases and J gave up 5 bases; unmatched junction bases: 9. Germline CDR1 and CDR2: SGHAT and FQNNGV. In nucleotides, the CDR3 is TGTGCCAGCAGCTTAAATAGCGGGAGAAGCTGGGAGACCCAGTACTTC. Its protein is CASSLNSGRSWETQYF.

This clonotype was detected ten times or more. The CDR3 nucleotides are TGTGCCAGCAGCTCCGCGATTACCGCAGGGCGTCCTGAAAAACTGTTTTTT. Its protein product is CASSSAITAGRPEKLFF. The chain joins TRBV7-8 to TRBJ1-4; D perhaps matches TRBD1 (5 bases). Germline V gives CDR1 SGHVS, CDR2 FQNEAQ. The CDR3 totals 17 residues. Deletions cut 4 bases from V and 7 bases from J, with 22 bases between. The variable domain in full, with the rest retrieved from reference TRBV7-8 and TRBJ1-4, is GAGVSQSPRYKVAKRGQDVALRCDPISGHVSLFWYQQALGQGPEFLTYFQNEAQLDKSGLPSDRFFAERPEGSVSTLKIQRTQQEDSAVYLCASSSAITAGRPEKLFFGSGTQLSVL.

J is TRBJ1-6 and V is TRBV20-1, with D maybe TRBD1 (6 bases). V was pared by 5 bases and J by 8 bases, with 7 bases between. Looked up from germline, CDR1 is DFQATT and CDR2 is SNEGSKA (reference sequence). CDR3 size: 11 residues. The CDR3 loop is CSAAGDSPLHF. DNA for the CDR3: TGCAGTGCTGCAGGGGATTCACCCCTCCACTTT.

With respect to this clonotype: Because the CDR3's place on the DNA is in doubt, the DNA is left out and the CDR3 is given as listed by TCRdb. The chain links TRBV7-2 to TRBJ1-2; no DNA check was done on the table's D call, TRBD1. The CDR3 region is 15 residues in length, termini included. Germline V gene data show CDR1 as SGHTA and CDR2 as FQGNSA. CDR3 amino acids: CASSLPGQGVYGCTF.

In the case of this clonotype: A much larger clone differs by one base, so this may be a read error. This chain connects TRBV19 to TRBJ1-5; no definite D call. This CDR3 has 13 amino acids. CDR1 and CDR2 (germline): LNHDA, SQIVND (reference sequence). Trimming took 5 bases from V and 5 from J, leaving 10 bases between them. CDR3 nucleotide sequence: TGTGCCAGTAGTTGGGCCCGGGATCAGCCCCAGCATTTT. Protein product: CASSWARDQPQHF.

This clonotype was seen a few times. Relative to the germline gene, one junction end is altered; a read error may explain this. The J gene is TRBJ2-2, the V gene TRBV7-9; 10 nucleotides agree with TRBD1. This CDR3 has 16 residues. Germline values: CDR1 SEHNR, CDR2 FQNEAQ (reference sequence). The CDR3 DNA is TGCGCCAGCAGCCGGGCCGGGACAGGGGACACCGGGGAGCTGTTTTTT. Residues: CASSRAGTGDTGELFF. The complete variable domain, with remaining parts taken from reference TRBV7-9 and TRBJ2-2, reads DTGVSQNPRHKITKRGQNVTFRCDPISEHNRLYWYRQTLGQGPEFLTYFQNEAQLEKSRLLSDRFSAERPKGSFSTLEIQRTEQGDSAMYLCASSRAGTGDTGELFFGEGSRLTVL.

Note on this clonotype: A read error is possible here, since a much larger clone lies one base away. The chain carries TRBV5-5 and TRBJ1-2; no reliable D call. The CDR3 runs 12 residues. The V gene's germline CDR1 is SGHKS and CDR2 YYEKEE (reference sequence). Trimming took 2 bases from V and 3 from J, leaving 5 bases between them. CDR3 amino acids: CASSFGDYGYTF. The CDR3 nucleotides read TGTGCCAGCAGCTTTGGGGACTATGGCTACACCTTC.

Comments on this clonotype: An end of the junction does not agree with germline; a read error may underlie this. The chain has TRBV10-3 and TRBJ1-5; possibly TRBD1 for D (5 bases). The CDR3 runs to 14 residues. Germline CDR1 and CDR2: ENHRY and SYGVKD. The CDR3 loop reads CASSYRGGSQPQHF. CDR3 nucleotide sequence: TGTGCCAGCAGTTACCGGGGGGGGAGTCAGCCCCAGCATTTT.

This sequence joins TRBV5-1 and TRBJ2-7; TRBD1 is a possible D gene (5 bases). V was shortened by 3 bases and J by 3 bases, with 13 bases between the two germline ends. Germline assignment: CDR1 SGHRS and CDR2 YFSETQ. The CDR3 has 14 residues. For the CDR3, the DNA is TGCGCCAGCAGCTATTTGGAAGACAGCTACGAGCAGTACTTC. The encoded protein is CASSYLEDSYEQYF.

The rearrangement joins TRBV19 to TRBJ2-7, with TRBD2 matching over 8 bases. The CDR3 has 16 amino acids. Germline CDR1 reads LNHDA; CDR2 reads SQIVND (reference sequence). The V gene end was trimmed by 9 bases and the J gene end by 2 bases; junction bases not matched to a gene: 15. CDR3 sequence: CASSSRGGREPYEQYF. The CDR3 nucleotides read TGTGCCAGCAGTTCCCGGGGGGGACGGGAACCCTACGAGCAGTACTTC.

The rearrangement links TRBV28 to TRBJ1-5, with D tentatively TRBD1 (5 bases). Germline CDR1 reads MDHEN; CDR2 reads SYDVKM. Trimming removed 8 bases at V and 6 bases at J, with 17 bases between. There are 14 residues in the CDR3. The CDR3 DNA sequence: TGTGCCAGCGCTCGGGTAGGGGAGGGTCAGCCCCAGCATTTT. Translating it yields CASARVGEGQPQHF.

This clonotype was counted a few times. The genes are TRBV20-1 and TRBJ2-7, with a tentative D call TRBD1 (5 bases). The CDR3 loop spans 16 amino acids. CDR1 DFQATT and CDR2 SNEGSKA come from the germline V gene (reference sequence). Trimming took 2 bases from V and 2 from J, leaving 19 bases between them. The CDR3: CSARQGTVLPAYEQYF. In DNA form, the CDR3 reads TGCAGTGCTAGACAGGGTACCGTCCTACCCGCCTACGAGCAGTACTTC.

This chain uses TRBV10-3 with TRBJ1-1, with D perhaps matching TRBD1 (6 bases). In germline, CDR1 is ENHRY, CDR2 SYGVKD. This CDR3 has 11 residues. V was shortened by 7 bases and J by 8 bases, with 11 bases between the two germline ends. The CDR3 DNA reads as TGTGCCATCAACAAGGGGACAGAAGCTTTCTTT. It translates to CAINKGTEAFF.

This clonotype showed up just a few times. The chain is built from TRBV6-5 and TRBJ1-5; D remains unclear. The V gene's germline CDR1 is MNHEY and CDR2 SVGAGI. V was shortened by 4 bases and J by 6 bases, with 10 bases between the two germline ends. CDR3 size: 13 residues. In nucleotides, the CDR3 is TGTGCCAGCAGTTTTTTAATGGGTCAGCCCCAGCATTTT. It yields the protein CASSFLMGQPQHF.

The chain couples TRBV5-1 to TRBJ1-4; D is perhaps TRBD1 (5 bases). The V gene lost 9 bases and the J gene lost 3 bases, with 18 bases spanning the gap. CDR1 and CDR2 (germline): SGHRS, YFSETQ. The CDR3 runs 15 residues. CDR3 protein: CATSLKGSPNEKLFF. CDR3 coding DNA: TGCGCCACCTCCCTGAAGGGGTCGCCTAATGAAAAACTGTTTTTT.

The chain couples TRBV29-1 to TRBJ2-3; maybe TRBD1 (5 bases). V was shortened by 4 bases and J by 1 base, with 9 bases between the two germline ends. In germline, CDR1 is SQVTM, CDR2 ANQGSEA. The CDR3 covers 13 residues. CDR3 in amino acids: CSVAARGTDTQYF. CDR3 in DNA: TGCAGCGTTGCCGCCAGGGGCACAGATACGCAGTATTTT.

This sequence joins TRBV12-3 or TRBV12-4 and TRBJ2-7, with 9 nucleotides matching TRBD1. This CDR3 comprises 16 residues. V dropped 4 bases and J dropped 3; count of bases not matched to a gene: 10. The CDR3 bases are TGTGCCAGCAGTTCACCGGGACAGGGAAACTACTACGAGCAGTACTTC. Its protein product is CASSSPGQGNYYEQYF.

This clonotype appeared a few times. The rearrangement joins TRBV28 to TRBJ2-7; possibly TRBD1 for D (6 bases). Per the germline V gene, CDR1 is MDHEN and CDR2 is SYDVKM. Trimming took 5 bases from V and 2 from J, leaving 13 bases between them. This CDR3 comprises 14 residues. CDR3 in amino acids: CASSRLTGPYEQYF. The DNA of the CDR3 is TGTGCCAGCAGTCGACTGACAGGACCCTACGAGCAGTACTTC.